The rows below give T cell receptor beta chains drawn from one sample of a study of blood T cell repertoires in COVID-19. Clones were read by immunoSEQ multiplex PCR, and TCRdb kept only the in-frame ones, dropping some. The sample has 200,000 to 300,000 clones, about 87% seen once. The specimen sequenced was peripheral blood. The origin of the receptors is a human donor in a cohort sampled during active COVID-19. CDR3s include the opening cysteine and the closing phenylalanine or tryptophan. D genes are given only for firm matches. Clone size is given for some rows only: seen once, a few or many times, or a class if the clone is expanded.

J: TRBJ2-7; V: TRBV11-2; D: .; size: .; CDR3: CASSLVDSSYEQYF; DNA: TGTGCCAGCAGCTTAGTAGACAGCTCCTACGAGCAGTACTTC
J: TRBJ1-1; V: TRBV11-2; D: TRBD1; size: .; CDR3: CASSTPRQGGNTEAFF; DNA: TGTGCCAGCAGCACTCCTCGACAGGGTGGGAACACTGAAGCTTTCTTT
J: TRBJ2-7; V: TRBV12-3/TRBV12-4; D: .; size: .; CDR3: CASTSGYEQYF; DNA: TGTGCCAGCACGTCAGGGTACGAGCAGTACTTC
J: TRBJ1-2; V: TRBV15; D: .; size: .; CDR3: CATSRPGANYGYTF; DNA: TGTGCCACCAGCAGACCCGGAGCTAACTATGGCTACACCTTC
J: TRBJ1-1; V: TRBV18; D: TRBD1; size: .; CDR3: CASSPIRGQGDTEAFF; DNA: TGTGCCAGCTCCCCCATTCGAGGACAGGGCGACACTGAAGCTTTCTTT
J: TRBJ2-7; V: TRBV19; D: .; size: once; CDR3: CASSPSTRSYEQYF; DNA: TGTGCCAGTAGTCCCTCGACTAGATCCTACGAGCAGTACTTC
J: TRBJ2-3; V: TRBV7-3; D: TRBD1; size: .; CDR3: CASSLNRGLDTQYF; DNA: TGTGCCAGCAGCTTAAACAGGGGGTTAGATACGCAGTATTTT
J: TRBJ2-7; V: TRBV5-1; D: TRBD1; size: .; CDR3: CASSLGSGQVSYEQYF; DNA: TGCGCCAGCAGCTTGGGGTCGGGACAGGTATCCTACGAGCAGTACTTC
J: TRBJ2-1; V: TRBV19; D: TRBD2; size: .; CDR3: CASSIYAVAGPPYNEQFF; DNA: TGTGCCAGTAGTATATACGCGGTAGCGGGGCCCCCCTACAATGAGCAGTTCTTC
J: TRBJ1-5; V: TRBV6-5; D: .; size: .; CDR3: CASREGGNGNQPQHF; DNA: TGTGCCAGCAGGGAGGGGGGGAACGGCAATCAGCCCCAGCATTTT
J: TRBJ1-2; V: TRBV25-1; D: .; size: once; CDR3: CASSESGAGYGYTF; DNA: TGTGCCAGCAGTGAATCTGGGGCCGGCTATGGCTACACCTTC
J: TRBJ1-4; V: TRBV6-5; D: TRBD1; size: .; CDR3: CASSWRQGGEKLFF; DNA: TGTGCCAGCAGTTGGAGACAGGGGGGGGAAAAACTGTTTTTT
J: TRBJ2-1; V: TRBV7-2; D: TRBD2; size: .; CDR3: CASSFGGGGYNEQFF; DNA: TGTGCCAGCAGCTTTGGCGGGGGGGGATACAATGAGCAGTTCTTC
J: TRBJ2-3; V: TRBV5-5; D: .; size: .; CDR3: CASSTRGDTDTQYF; DNA: TGTGCCAGCAGCACCAGGGGCGACACAGATACGCAGTATTTT
J: TRBJ1-5; V: TRBV6-5; D: .; size: .; CDR3: CASIQVWGNQPQHF; DNA: TGTGCCAGCATACAGGTATGGGGCAATCAGCCCCAGCATTTT
J: TRBJ1-3; V: TRBV25-1; D: .; size: .; CDR3: CASSPNQGNTIYF; DNA: TGTGCCAGCAGTCCAAACCAGGGAAACACCATATATTTT
J: TRBJ1-4; V: TRBV2; D: TRBD1; size: .; CDR3: CASSTGQGKNEKLFF; DNA: TGTGCCAGCAGCACCGGACAGGGCAAGAATGAAAAACTGTTTTTT
J: TRBJ2-3; V: TRBV24-1; D: TRBD2; size: .; CDR3: CATSDPPGRGSDTQYF; DNA: TGTGCCACCAGTGACCCCCCCGGGCGGGGGTCAGATACGCAGTATTTT